These 23 T cell receptor beta chains were all obtained from the same sample, sequenced in a study of OX40 agonist ivuxolimab in advanced cancers. Assay: immunoSEQ multiplex PCR; the TCRdb copy retains only in-frame clones and omits some. The table lists about 70,000 clones, 70% to 90% of them singletons. The sample here was CD4+ or CD8+ T cells sorted from blood, taken in a trial of the OX40 agonist ivuxolimab. All receptors come from an adult with an advanced solid tumor such as melanoma, head and neck, liver or kidney cancer.

The J gene is TRBJ1-4, the V gene TRBV6-1, with 8 bases that match TRBD1. The V gene's germline CDR1 is MNHNS and CDR2 SASEGT. The CDR3 is 15 residues long. V gave up 0 bases and J gave up 8 bases; unmatched junction bases: 5. The CDR3 protein is CASSEAGTGREKLFF. The CDR3 DNA reads as TGTGCCAGCAGTGAAGCAGGGACAGGTCGAGAAAAACTGTTTTTT.

V and J are TRBV7-9 and TRBJ2-3; TRBD2 aligns across 10 bases. The V and J ends lost 5 bases and 0 bases, in that order; junction bases with no gene match: 5. The CDR3 loop spans 16 amino acids. Germline lookup yields CDR1 SEHNR and CDR2 FQNEAQ (reference sequence). The CDR3 DNA sequence: TGTGCCAGCAGCAAAGCGGGGGGGCCGAGCACAGATACGCAGTATTTT. It is translated as CASSKAGGPSTDTQYF.

In its sample, this clone was seen a few times. J is TRBJ1-1 and V is TRBV6-1, with a possible D match to TRBD1 (6 bases). Germline V gene sequence: CDR1 MNHNS, CDR2 SASEGT. The CDR3 is made up of 11 amino acids. V lost 6 bases and J 7 bases, leaving 9 bases between the germline ends. CDR3 region: CASRRTVEAFF. CDR3 sequence (DNA): TGTGCCAGCAGAAGGACAGTTGAAGCTTTCTTT.

The rearrangement uses TRBV15 and TRBJ2-1; D is uncertain. Germline lookup yields CDR1 LNHNV and CDR2 YYDKDF (reference sequence). Trimming took 0 bases from V and 4 from J, leaving 10 bases between them. CDR3 length equals 15 residues. Here the CDR3 DNA reads TGTGCCACCAGCAGAGATCTAAGCGCTTACAATGAGCAGTTCTTC. Translation gives CATSRDLSAYNEQFF.

The chain has TRBV10-1 and TRBJ2-3; no firm D call. V shed 0 bases and J shed 0 bases, with 10 bases lying between them. Germline CDR1 reads WNHNN; CDR2 reads SYGVQD (reference sequence). The CDR3 spans 16 residues. The CDR3 DNA reads as TGCGCCAGCAGTGAGTCTCCTAGGTCTAGCACAGATACGCAGTATTTT. Its protein product is CASSESPRSSTDTQYF.

This chain uses TRBV21-1 with TRBJ2-3; the table's D gene call, TRBD2, was not cross checked with the DNA. TRBV21-1 is a pseudogene. CDR3 size: 12 residues. CDR3 sequence: CASSPYTDTQYF. DNA for the CDR3: TGTGCCAGCAGTCCGTACACAGATACGCAGTATTTT.

V is TRBV6-5 and J is TRBJ2-5; 9 bases line up with TRBD1. This CDR3 comprises 14 residues. V trimming: 6 bases; J trimming: 6 bases; junction bases outside the gene matches: 8. CDR1 and CDR2 (germline): MNHEY, SVGAGI. CDR3 nucleotides: TGTGCCAGCAGCCGGACAGGGGCTTTGAAGACCCAGTACTTC. Translation gives CASSRTGALKTQYF.

J is TRBJ2-7 and V is TRBV7-9; the D gene could be TRBD1 or TRBD2 (6 bases each). The CDR3 covers 16 residues. Germline loops: CDR1 SEHNR, CDR2 FQNEAQ (reference sequence). Trimming took 4 bases from V and 4 from J, leaving 20 bases between them. CDR3 residues: CASSSPKGGASYEQYF. CDR3 sequence (DNA): TGTGCCAGCAGCTCTCCCAAGGGGGGCGCATCGTACGAGCAGTACTTC.

This clone was observed a few times. This chain connects TRBV5-1 to TRBJ1-2; the match to TRBD1 covers 7 bases. The CDR3 totals 14 residues. In germline, CDR1 is SGHRS, CDR2 YFSETQ. After removal of 0 bases from V and 7 bases from J, the junction contained 6 bases not matched to a gene. CDR3: CASSLATGNGGYTF. The CDR3 DNA follows: TGCGCCAGCAGCTTGGCGACAGGGAATGGTGGCTACACCTTC.

The V call is TRBV7-8, the J call TRBJ1-2; perhaps TRBD1 as D (5 bases). Germline CDR1 reads SGHVS; CDR2 reads FQNEAQ. The CDR3 totals 18 residues. V was clipped by 4 bases and J by 6 bases, with 27 bases between them. The CDR3 loop is CASSSPGSRDGLSNGYTF. The CDR3 nucleotides read TGTGCCAGCAGCTCCCCCGGGTCCCGGGACGGCCTAAGCAATGGCTACACCTTC.

The V and J genes are TRBV7-8 and TRBJ2-7; D assignment may be TRBD1 or TRBD2 (5 bases each). This CDR3 region has 15 residues. With 0 bases removed from V and 5 bases from J, the gap between germline ends came to 14 bases. Germline lookup yields CDR1 SGHVS and CDR2 FQNEAQ. The CDR3 here is CASSLATRGAHEQYF. The CDR3 nucleotides are TGTGCCAGCAGCTTAGCGACCCGGGGCGCCCACGAGCAGTACTTC. The variable domain in full, with the rest retrieved from reference TRBV7-8 and TRBJ2-7, is GAGVSQSPRYKVAKRGQDVALRCDPISGHVSLFWYQQALGQGPEFLTYFQNEAQLDKSGLPSDRFFAERPEGSVSTLKIQRTQQEDSAVYLCASSLATRGAHEQYFGPGTRLTVT.

The chain joins TRBV10-1 to TRBJ2-5; tentatively, D is TRBD1 or TRBD2 (5 bases each). V dropped 3 bases and J dropped 6 bases, with 11 bases sitting between them. This CDR3 comprises 13 residues. Germline loops: CDR1 WNHNN, CDR2 SYGVQD (reference sequence). CDR3: CASSDSGRKTQYF. CDR3 DNA sequence: TGCGCCAGCAGTGATTCAGGGAGAAAGACCCAGTACTTC.

This chain uses TRBV27 with TRBJ1-1, with D tentatively TRBD1 (6 bases). V was shortened by 3 bases and J by 11 bases, with 16 bases between the two germline ends. The CDR3 covers 13 residues. The V gene's germline CDR1 is MNHEY and CDR2 SMNVEV (reference sequence). The CDR3 DNA reads as TGTGCCAGCAGTTTGTTGGGGGGGCTGAGGGCTTTCTTT. This sequence encodes CASSLLGGLRAFF.

V usage is TRBV7-8 and J usage is TRBJ2-3; 9 nucleotides line up with TRBD1. The germline CDR1 and CDR2 sequences are SGHVS and FQNEAQ. Unmatched junction bases numbered 8, after V lost 3 bases and J lost 4 bases. The length of the CDR3 is 16 residues. CDR3 sequence (DNA): TGTGCCAGCAGCTTGCTAACAGGGGGCGCACCAGATACGCAGTATTTT. Amino acids: CASSLLTGGAPDTQYF.

This chain uses TRBV30 with TRBJ1-6; TRBD1 matches at 8 bases. In germline, CDR1 is GTSNPN, CDR2 SVGIG (reference sequence). The trim removed 8 bases at V and 8 bases at J, leaving 5 bases unmatched. The length of the CDR3 is 12 residues. CDR3 protein: CARDRGDSPLHF. CDR3 nucleotide sequence: TGTGCCAGAGACAGGGGAGATTCACCCCTCCACTTT.

As to this clone: Other DNA sequences within the sample encode an identical CDR3. This chain links TRBV7-9 with TRBJ2-5; D gene ambiguous. V lost 3 bases to trimming and J lost 4 bases, with 9 bases between them. The CDR3 covers 13 residues. The germline V gene encodes CDR1 SEHNR and CDR2 FQNEAQ (reference sequence). CDR3: CASSLEVRETQYF. The CDR3 DNA reads TGTGCCAGCAGCTTGGAAGTTCGAGAGACCCAGTACTTC. Drawing the rest from reference TRBV7-9 and TRBJ2-5, the complete variable domain is DTGVSQNPRHKITKRGQNVTFRCDPISEHNRLYWYRQTLGQGPEFLTYFQNEAQLEKSRLLSDRFSAERPKGSFSTLEIQRTEQGDSAMYLCASSLEVRETQYFGPGTRLLVL.

The V gene is TRBV6-5, the J gene TRBJ1-1; D call uncertain. Trimming removed 2 bases from V and 1 base from J, with 5 bases in between. Germline V CDR1 and CDR2: MNHEY, SVGAGI. The CDR3 spans 13 residues. The CDR3 sequence is CASSYRQNTEAFF. The DNA of the CDR3 is TGTGCCAGCAGTTACCGGCAGAACACTGAAGCTTTCTTT.

The gene calls are TRBV6-5 and TRBJ1-3, with D uncertain. The germline V gene has CDR1 MNHEY and CDR2 SVGAGI. The CDR3 contains 14 residues. The V gene lost 5 bases and the J gene lost 1 base, with 9 bases spanning the gap. The CDR3 protein is CASSEPFSGNTIYF. The CDR3 DNA reads as TGTGCCAGCAGTGAACCATTTTCTGGAAACACCATATATTTT.

V gene TRBV28 combines with J gene TRBJ1-5, with 8 bases that match TRBD1. The V segment lost 4 bases and the J segment 4 bases; nucleotides outside the gene matches: 6. CDR3 size: 15 residues. Germline V CDR1 and CDR2: MDHEN, SYDVKM. The CDR3 sequence is CASSSLRTGNQPQHF. CDR3 nucleotide sequence: TGTGCCAGCAGTTCCCTAAGGACAGGGAATCAGCCCCAGCATTTT.

This clone was counted between two and nine times. The rearrangement uses TRBV6-1 and TRBJ1-2, with 8 bases lining up with TRBD1. The CDR3 spans 13 residues. Trimming cost V 6 bases and J 6 bases; bases outside gene matches: 6. The germline CDR1 and CDR2 sequences are MNHNS and SASEGT. The CDR3 loop is CASSPGQGHGYTF. CDR3 DNA sequence: TGTGCCAGCAGCCCCGGACAGGGTCATGGCTACACCTTC.

The gene calls are TRBV29-1 and TRBJ1-2; 7 bases fit TRBD1. This CDR3 is built from 11 residues. Trimming cost V 3 bases and J 8 bases; bases outside gene matches: 3. Germline V lookup: CDR1 SQVTM, CDR2 ANQGSEA. CDR3 DNA sequence: TGCAGCGTTGAGACAGGGAAGGGCTACACCTTC. Encoded protein: CSVETGKGYTF.

The CDR3 region is CASSADRGVETQYF. The DNA for the CDR3 is TGTGCCAGCAGCGCCGACAGGGGAGTAGAGACCCAGTACTTC. The chain joins TRBV9 to TRBJ2-5; 8 bases match TRBD1. V lost 3 bases and J lost 4; bases outside the gene matches: 5. This CDR3 contains 14 residues. CDR1 SGDLS and CDR2 YYNGEE come from the germline V gene.

J is TRBJ1-2 and V is TRBV19; possible D gene TRBD1, 6 bases. Germline V gives CDR1 LNHDA, CDR2 SQIVND (reference sequence). This CDR3 is 16 amino acids long. V gave up 2 bases and J gave up 0 bases, with 13 bases separating them. The CDR3 DNA reads TGTGCCAGTAGTATAAGGGCAGGGGAGGCTAACTATGGCTACACCTTC. It translates to CASSIRAGEANYGYTF.